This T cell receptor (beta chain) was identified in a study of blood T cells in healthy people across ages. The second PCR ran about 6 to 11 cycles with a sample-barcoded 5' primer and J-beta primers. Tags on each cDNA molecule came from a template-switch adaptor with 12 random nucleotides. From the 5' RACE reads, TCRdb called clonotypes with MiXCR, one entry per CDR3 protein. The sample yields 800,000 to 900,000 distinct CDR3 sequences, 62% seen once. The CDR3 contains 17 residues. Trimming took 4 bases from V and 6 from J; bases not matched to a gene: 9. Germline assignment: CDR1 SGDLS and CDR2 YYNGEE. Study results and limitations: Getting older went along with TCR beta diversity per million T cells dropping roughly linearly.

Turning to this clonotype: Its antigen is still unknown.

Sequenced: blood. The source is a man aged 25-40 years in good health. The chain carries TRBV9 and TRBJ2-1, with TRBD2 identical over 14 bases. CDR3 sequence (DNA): TGTGCCAGCAGCCCGGGACTAGCGGGGGCCCTGGGCAATGAGCAGTTCTTC. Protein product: CASSPGLAGALGNEQFF.